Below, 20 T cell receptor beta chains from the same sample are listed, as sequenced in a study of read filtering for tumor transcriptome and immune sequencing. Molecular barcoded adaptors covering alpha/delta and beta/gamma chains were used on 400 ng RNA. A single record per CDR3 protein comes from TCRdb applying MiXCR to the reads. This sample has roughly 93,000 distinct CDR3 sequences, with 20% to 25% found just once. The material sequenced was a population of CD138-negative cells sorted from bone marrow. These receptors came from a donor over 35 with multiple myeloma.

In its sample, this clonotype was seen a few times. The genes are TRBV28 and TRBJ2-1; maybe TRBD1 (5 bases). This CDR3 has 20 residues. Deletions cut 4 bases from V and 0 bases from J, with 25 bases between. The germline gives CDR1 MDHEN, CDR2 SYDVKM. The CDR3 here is CASSSIQRGLSKYSYNEQFF. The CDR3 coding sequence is TGTGCCAGCAGTTCGATCCAAAGGGGCCTCTCTAAGTACTCCTACAATGAGCAGTTCTTC.

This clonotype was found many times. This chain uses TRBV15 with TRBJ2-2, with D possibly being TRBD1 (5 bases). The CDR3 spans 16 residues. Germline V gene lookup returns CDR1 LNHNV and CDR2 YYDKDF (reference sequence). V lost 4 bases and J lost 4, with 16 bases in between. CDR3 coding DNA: TGTGCCACCAGCAAAGACCCAGCAGGGATCACCGGGGAGCTGTTTTTT. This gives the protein CATSKDPAGITGELFF.

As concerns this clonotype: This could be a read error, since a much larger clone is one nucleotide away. CDR3 sequence reads: CASRAGSQATDTQYF. CDR3 DNA sequence: TGTGCCAGCAGAGCAGGGAGTCAAGCCACAGATACGCAGTATTTT. The V and J genes are TRBV2 and TRBJ2-3; the D call may be TRBD1 or TRBD2 (5 bases each). CDR3 length: 15 amino acids. Germline V gene sequence: CDR1 SNHLY, CDR2 FYNNEI. Trimming stripped 6 bases from V and 2 bases from J, with 15 bases between.

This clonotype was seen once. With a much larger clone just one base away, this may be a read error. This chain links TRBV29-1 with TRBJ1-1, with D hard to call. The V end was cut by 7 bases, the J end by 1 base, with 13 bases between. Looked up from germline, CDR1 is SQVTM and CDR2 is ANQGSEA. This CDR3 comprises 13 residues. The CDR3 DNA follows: TGCAGCGAGACGTTGGGTTCGAACACTGAAGCTTTCTTT. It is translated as CSETLGSNTEAFF. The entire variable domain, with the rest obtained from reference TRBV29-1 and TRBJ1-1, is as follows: SAVISQKPSRDICQRGTSLTIQCQVDSQVTMMFWYRQQPGQSLTLIATANQGSEATYESGFVIDKFPISRPNLTFSTLTVSNMSPEDSSIYLCSETLGSNTEAFFGQGTRLTVV.

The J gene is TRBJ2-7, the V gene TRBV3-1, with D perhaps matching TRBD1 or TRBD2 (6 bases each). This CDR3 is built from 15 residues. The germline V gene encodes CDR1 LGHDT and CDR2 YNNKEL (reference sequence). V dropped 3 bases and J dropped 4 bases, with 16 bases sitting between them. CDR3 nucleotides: TGTGCCAGCAGCCATTTTAGGGGGGCCATTTACGAGCAGTACTTC. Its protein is CASSHFRGAIYEQYF.

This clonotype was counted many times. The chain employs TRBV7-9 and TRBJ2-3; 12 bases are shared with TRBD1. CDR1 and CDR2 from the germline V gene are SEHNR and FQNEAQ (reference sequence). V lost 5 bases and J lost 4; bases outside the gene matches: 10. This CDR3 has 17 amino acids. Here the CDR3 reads CASSVNQGQGAADTQYF. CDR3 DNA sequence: TGTGCCAGCAGCGTGAACCAGGGACAGGGGGCTGCAGATACGCAGTATTTT.

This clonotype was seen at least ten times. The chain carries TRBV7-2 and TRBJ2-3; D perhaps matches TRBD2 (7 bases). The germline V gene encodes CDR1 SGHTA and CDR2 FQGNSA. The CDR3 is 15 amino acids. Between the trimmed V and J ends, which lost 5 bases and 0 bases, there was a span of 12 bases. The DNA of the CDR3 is TGTGCCAGCAGCCCTGGGGGGGCTAGCACAGATACGCAGTATTTT. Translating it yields CASSPGGASTDTQYF. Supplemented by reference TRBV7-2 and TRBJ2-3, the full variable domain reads GAGVSQSPSNKVTEKGKDVELRCDPISGHTALYWYRQSLGQGLEFLIYFQGNSAPDKSGLPSDRFSAERTGGSVSTLTIQRTQQEDSAVYLCASSPGGASTDTQYFGPGTRLTVL.

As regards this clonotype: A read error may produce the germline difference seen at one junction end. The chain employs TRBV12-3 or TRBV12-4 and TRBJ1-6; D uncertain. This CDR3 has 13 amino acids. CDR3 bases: TGTGCCAGCAGTTTTCAAGGAGATTCACCCCTCCATTTT. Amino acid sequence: CASSFQGDSPLHF.

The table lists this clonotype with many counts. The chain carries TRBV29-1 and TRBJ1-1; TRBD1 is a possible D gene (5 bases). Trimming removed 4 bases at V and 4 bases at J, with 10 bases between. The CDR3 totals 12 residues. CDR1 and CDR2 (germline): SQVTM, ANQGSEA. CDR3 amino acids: CSVAQGRTEAFF. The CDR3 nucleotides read TGCAGCGTTGCCCAGGGTCGCACTGAAGCTTTCTTT.

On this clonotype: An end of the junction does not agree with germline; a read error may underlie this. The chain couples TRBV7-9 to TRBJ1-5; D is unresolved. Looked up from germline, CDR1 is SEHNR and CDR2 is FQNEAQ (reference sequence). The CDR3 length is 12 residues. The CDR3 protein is CASSLDSQPQLF. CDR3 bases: TGTGCCAGCAGCTTAGATAGTCAGCCCCAGCTTTTT.

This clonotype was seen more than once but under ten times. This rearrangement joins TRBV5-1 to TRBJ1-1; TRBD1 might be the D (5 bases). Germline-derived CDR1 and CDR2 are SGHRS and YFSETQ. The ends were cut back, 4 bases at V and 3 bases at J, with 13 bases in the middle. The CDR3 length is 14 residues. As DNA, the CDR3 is TGCGCCAGCAGCGTTCAGGGTAGTCACACTGAAGCTTTCTTT. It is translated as CASSVQGSHTEAFF.

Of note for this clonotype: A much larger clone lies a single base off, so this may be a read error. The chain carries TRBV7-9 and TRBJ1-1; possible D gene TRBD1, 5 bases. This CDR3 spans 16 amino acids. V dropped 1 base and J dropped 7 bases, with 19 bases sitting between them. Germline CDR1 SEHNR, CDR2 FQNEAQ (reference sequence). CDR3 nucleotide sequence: TGTGCCAGCAGCTTAGACAGGTGGAGGGGTCGGATTGAAGCTTTCTTT. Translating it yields CASSLDRWRGRIEAFF.

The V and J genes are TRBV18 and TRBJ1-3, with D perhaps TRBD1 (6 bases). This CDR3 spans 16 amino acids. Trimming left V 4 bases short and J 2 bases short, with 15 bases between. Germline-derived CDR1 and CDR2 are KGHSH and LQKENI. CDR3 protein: CASSQSGGPTGNTIYF. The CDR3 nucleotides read TGTGCCAGCTCACAATCCGGGGGGCCCACTGGAAACACCATATATTTT.

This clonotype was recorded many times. CDR3 DNA sequence: TGTGCCAGCTGGGAGACAGGGGGTGAAAAACTGTTTTTT. Translating it yields CASWETGGEKLFF. J is TRBJ1-4 and V is TRBV28; 9 nucleotides agree with TRBD1. The CDR3 extends over 13 amino acids. Germline V CDR1 and CDR2: MDHEN, SYDVKM. The V and J ends lost 8 bases and 7 bases, in that order; junction bases with no gene match: 5.

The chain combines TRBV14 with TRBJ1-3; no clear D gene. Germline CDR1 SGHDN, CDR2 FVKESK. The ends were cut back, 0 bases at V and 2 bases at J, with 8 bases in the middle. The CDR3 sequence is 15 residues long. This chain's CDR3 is CASSQDWGAGNTIYF. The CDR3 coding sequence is TGTGCCAGCAGCCAAGATTGGGGAGCTGGAAACACCATATATTTT.

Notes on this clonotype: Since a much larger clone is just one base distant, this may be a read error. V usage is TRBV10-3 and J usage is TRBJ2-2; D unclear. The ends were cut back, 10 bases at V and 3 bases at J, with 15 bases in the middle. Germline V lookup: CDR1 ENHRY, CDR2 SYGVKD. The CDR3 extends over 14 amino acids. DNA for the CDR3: TGTGCCACCCCGGTCCTTTTAGACACCGGGGAGCTGTTTTTT. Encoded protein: CATPVLLDTGELFF.

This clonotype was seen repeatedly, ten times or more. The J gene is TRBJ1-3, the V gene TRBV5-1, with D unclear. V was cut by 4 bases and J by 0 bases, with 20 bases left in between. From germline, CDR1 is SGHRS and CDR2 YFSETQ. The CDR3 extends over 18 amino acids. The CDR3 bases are TGCGCCAGCAGCCTTGGCCTCGCAGGCCCTAGCTCTGGAAACACCATATATTTT. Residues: CASSLGLAGPSSGNTIYF. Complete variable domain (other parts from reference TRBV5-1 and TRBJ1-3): KAGVTQTPRYLIKTRGQQVTLSCSPISGHRSVSWYQQTPGQGLQFLFEYFSETQRNKGNFPGRFSGRQFSNSRSEMNVSTLELGDSALYLCASSLGLAGPSSGNTIYFGEGSWLTVV.

The CDR3 region is CASSYGDVTGRGPGELFF. The CDR3 DNA sequence: TGTGCCAGCAGTTACGGGGATGTGACAGGTCGGGGACCCGGGGAGCTGTTTTTT. The chain joins TRBV6-5 to TRBJ2-2; tentative D call: TRBD1 (6 bases). This CDR3 has 18 residues. Trimming removed 2 bases at V and 6 bases at J, with 22 bases between. Germline CDR1 is MNHEY and CDR2 is SVGAGI.

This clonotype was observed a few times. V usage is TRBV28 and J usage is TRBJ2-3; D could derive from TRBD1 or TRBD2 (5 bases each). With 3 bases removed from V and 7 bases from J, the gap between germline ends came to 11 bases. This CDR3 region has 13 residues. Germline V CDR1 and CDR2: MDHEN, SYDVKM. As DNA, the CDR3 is TGTGCCAGCAGTTTCGGGGCACCACATACGCAGTATTTT. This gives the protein CASSFGAPHTQYF.

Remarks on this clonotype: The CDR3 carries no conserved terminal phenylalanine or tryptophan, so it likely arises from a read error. CDR3 DNA: TGCGCCAGCAGCTTCGGCATGTTCACCGGGGAGCTGTTTTCT. Translation: CASSFGMFTGELFS. The rearrangement uses TRBV5-1 and TRBJ2-2; D is unclear. Germline CDR1 reads SGHRS; CDR2 reads YFSETQ. The CDR3 has 14 amino acids. Trimming took off 2 bases at V and 4 bases at J, with 9 bases between the two ends.